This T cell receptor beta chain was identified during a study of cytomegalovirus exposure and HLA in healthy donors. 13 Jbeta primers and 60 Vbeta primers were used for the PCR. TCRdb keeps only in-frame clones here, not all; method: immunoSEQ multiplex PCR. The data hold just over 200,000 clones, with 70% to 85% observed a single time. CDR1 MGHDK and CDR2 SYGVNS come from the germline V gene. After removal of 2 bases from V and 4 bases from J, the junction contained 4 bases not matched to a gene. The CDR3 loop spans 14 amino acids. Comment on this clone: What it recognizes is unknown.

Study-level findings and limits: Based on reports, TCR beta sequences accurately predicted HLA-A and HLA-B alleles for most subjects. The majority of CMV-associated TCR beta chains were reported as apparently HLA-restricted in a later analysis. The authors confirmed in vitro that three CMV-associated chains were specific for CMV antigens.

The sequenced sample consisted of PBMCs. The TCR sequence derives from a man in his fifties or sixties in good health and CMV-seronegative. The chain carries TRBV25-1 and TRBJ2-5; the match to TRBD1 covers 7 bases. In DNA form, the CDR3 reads TGTGCCAGCAGTGAACCCTCAGGGGGAGAGACCCAGTACTTC. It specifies CASSEPSGGETQYF.